Listed below are T cell receptor beta chains from one sample, sequenced in a study of T cell changes during pregnancy in multiple sclerosis. This table comes from immunoSEQ multiplex PCR, and its TCRdb copy is limited to in-frame clones, with some not included. This table has roughly 57,000 clones, around 94% appearing once. Sequencing used CD8+ T cells from peripheral blood mononuclear cells, obtained after pregnancy. Receptors originate from a female donor with multiple sclerosis, enrolled in a pregnancy study. The CDR3 runs from the conserved cysteine through the conserved F or W.

v_gene	CDR3aa
TRBV29-1	CSVERDTPYEQYF
TRBV6-1	CASTGQGREQFF
TRBV27	CASSPRDRVPYEQYF
TRBV19	CASSISDAYYGYTF
TRBV29-1	CSAPSYNEQFF
TRBV4-2	CASSQDSAGELFF
TRBV27	CASSSTDTQYF
TRBV4-3	CASSQELQGFFNEQFF
TRBV19	CASSTVLGEKLFF
TRBV13	CASSRDEPVDRGGETQYF